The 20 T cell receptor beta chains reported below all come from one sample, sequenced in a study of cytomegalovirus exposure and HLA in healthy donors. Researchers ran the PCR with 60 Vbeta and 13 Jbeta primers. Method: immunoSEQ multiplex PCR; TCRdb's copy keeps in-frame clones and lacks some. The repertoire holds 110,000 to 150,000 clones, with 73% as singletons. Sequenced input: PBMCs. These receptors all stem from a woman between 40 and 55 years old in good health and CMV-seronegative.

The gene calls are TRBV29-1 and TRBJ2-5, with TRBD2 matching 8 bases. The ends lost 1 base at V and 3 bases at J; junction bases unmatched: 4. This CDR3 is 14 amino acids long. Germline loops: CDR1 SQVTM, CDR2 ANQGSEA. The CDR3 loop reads CSVEGRSGKETQYF. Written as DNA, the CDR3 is TGCAGCGTTGAAGGTCGTAGCGGGAAAGAGACCCAGTACTTC.

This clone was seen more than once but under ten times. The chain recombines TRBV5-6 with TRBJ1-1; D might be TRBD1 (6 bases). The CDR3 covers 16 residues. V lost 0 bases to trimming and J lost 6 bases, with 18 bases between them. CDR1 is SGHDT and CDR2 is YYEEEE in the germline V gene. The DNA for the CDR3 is TGTGCCAGCAGCTTGGACCCCCAGGGGAAGCATGCTGAAGCTTTCTTT. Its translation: CASSLDPQGKHAEAFF.

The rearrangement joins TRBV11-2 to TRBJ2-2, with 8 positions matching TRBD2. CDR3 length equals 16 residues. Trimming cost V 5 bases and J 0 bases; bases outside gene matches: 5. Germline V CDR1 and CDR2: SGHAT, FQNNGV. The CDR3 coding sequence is TGTGCCAGCAGCCCCCGACTAGCGCCGAACACCGGGGAGCTGTTTTTT. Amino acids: CASSPRLAPNTGELFF.

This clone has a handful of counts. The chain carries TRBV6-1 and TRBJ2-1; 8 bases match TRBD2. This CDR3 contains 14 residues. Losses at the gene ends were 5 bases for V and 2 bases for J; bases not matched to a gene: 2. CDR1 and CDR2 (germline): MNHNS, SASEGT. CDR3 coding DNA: TGTGCCAGCAGTTTAGCGGGGCCCTACAATGAGCAGTTCTTC. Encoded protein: CASSLAGPYNEQFF.

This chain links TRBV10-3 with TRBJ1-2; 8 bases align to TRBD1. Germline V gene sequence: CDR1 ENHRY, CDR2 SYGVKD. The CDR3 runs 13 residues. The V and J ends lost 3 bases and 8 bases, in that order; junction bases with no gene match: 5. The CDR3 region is CAISERTGNGYTF. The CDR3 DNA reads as TGTGCCATCAGTGAAAGGACAGGGAACGGCTACACCTTC.

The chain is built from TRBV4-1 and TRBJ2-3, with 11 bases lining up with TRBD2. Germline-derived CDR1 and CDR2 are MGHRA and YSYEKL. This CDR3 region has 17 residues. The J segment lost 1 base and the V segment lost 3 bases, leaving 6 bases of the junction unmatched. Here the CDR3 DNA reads TGCGCCAGCAGCCATTTTAGCGGGGGGGAAGGCACAGATACGCAGTATTTT. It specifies CASSHFSGGEGTDTQYF.

The CDR3 loop is CASSLRDRVHEQYV. CDR3 bases: TGTGCCAGCAGCTTGCGGGACAGGGTCCACGAGCAGTACGTC. This sequence joins TRBV21-1 and TRBJ2-7; the D segment call TRBD1 is taken from the table without a DNA check. TRBV21-1 is shown as a pseudogene. This CDR3 is 14 amino acids long.

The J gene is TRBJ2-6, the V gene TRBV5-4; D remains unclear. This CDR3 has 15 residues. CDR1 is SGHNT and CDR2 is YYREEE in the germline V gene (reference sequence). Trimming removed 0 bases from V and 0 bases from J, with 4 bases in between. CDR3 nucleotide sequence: TGTGCCAGCAGCTTGGGCAGCTCTGGGGCCAACGTCCTGACTTTC. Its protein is CASSLGSSGANVLTF.

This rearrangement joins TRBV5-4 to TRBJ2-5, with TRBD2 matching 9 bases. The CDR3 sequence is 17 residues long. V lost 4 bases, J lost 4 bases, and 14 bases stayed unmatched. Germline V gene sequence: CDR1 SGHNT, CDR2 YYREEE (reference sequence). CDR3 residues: CASSRGSSGGSRETQYF. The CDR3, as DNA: TGTGCCAGCAGCCGGGGGAGTAGCGGGGGATCGCGAGAGACCCAGTACTTC.

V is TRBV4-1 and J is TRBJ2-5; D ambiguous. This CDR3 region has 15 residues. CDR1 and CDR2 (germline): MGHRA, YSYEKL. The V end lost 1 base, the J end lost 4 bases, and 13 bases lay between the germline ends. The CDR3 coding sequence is TGCGCCAGCAGCCAAGCCTCGGGTCCAGTAGAGACCCAGTACTTC. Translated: CASSQASGPVETQYF.

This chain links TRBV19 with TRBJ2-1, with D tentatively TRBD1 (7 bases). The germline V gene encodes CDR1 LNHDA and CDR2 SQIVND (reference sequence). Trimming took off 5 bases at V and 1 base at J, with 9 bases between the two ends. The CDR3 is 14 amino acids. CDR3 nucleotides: TGTGCCAGTAGTCCAGGGGGGTCCTACAATGAGCAGTTCTTC. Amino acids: CASSPGGSYNEQFF. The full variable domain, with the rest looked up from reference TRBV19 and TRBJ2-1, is DGGITQSPKYLFRKEGQNVTLSCEQNLNHDAMYWYRQDPGQGLRLIYYSQIVNDFQKGDIAEGYSVSREKKESFPLTVTSAQKNPTAFYLCASSPGGSYNEQFFGPGTRLTVL.

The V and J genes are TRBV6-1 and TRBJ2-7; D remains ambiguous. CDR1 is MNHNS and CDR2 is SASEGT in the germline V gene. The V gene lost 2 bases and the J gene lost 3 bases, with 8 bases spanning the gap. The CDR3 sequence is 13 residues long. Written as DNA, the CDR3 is TGTGCCAGCAGTGAAACCGGGTTCTACGAGCAGTACGTC. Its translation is CASSETGFYEQYV.

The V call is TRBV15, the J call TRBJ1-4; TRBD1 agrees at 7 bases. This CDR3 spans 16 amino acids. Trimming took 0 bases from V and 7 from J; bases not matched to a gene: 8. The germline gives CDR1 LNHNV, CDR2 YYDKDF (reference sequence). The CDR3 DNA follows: TGTGCCACCAGCAGAGAGCAGGGGGTATGGGGTGAAAAACTGTTTTTT. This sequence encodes CATSREQGVWGEKLFF. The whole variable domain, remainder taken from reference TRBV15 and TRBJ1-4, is DAMVIQNPRYQVTQFGKPVTLSCSQTLNHNVMYWYQQKSSQAPKLLFHYYDKDFNNEADTPDNFQSRRPNTSFCFLDIRSPGLGDTAMYLCATSREQGVWGEKLFFGSGTQLSVL.

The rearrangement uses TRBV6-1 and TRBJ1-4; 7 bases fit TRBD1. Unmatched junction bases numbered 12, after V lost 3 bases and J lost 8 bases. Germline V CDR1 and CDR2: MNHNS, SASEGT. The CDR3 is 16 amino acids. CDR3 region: CASSDTWTGLQEKLFF. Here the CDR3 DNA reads TGTGCCAGCAGTGACACATGGACAGGTCTACAGGAAAAACTGTTTTTT.

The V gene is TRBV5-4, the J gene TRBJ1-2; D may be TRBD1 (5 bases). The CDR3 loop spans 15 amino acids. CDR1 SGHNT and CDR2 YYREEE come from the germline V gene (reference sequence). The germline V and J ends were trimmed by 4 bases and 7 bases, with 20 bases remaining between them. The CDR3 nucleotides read TGTGCCAGCAGCCCCCCGGGGGGGTTAATAGTTGGCTACACCTTC. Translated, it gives CASSPPGGLIVGYTF.

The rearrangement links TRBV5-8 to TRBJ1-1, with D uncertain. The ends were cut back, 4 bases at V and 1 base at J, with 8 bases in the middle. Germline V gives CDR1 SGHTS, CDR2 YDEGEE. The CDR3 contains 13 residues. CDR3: CASSQATNTEAFF. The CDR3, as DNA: TGTGCCAGCAGCCAGGCGACGAACACTGAAGCTTTCTTT.

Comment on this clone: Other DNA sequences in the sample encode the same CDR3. The CDR3 region has the DNA TGCGCCAGCAGCTTGGTTGGTAGCGGGGGGCTTGTTTCCTCGAGCGAGCAGTTCTTC. Amino acid sequence: CASSLVGSGGLVSSSEQFF. V and J are TRBV5-1 and TRBJ2-1, with 10 positions matching TRBD2. Trimming took 0 bases from V and 10 from J; bases not matched to a gene: 19. This CDR3 region has 19 residues. Germline assignment: CDR1 SGHRS and CDR2 YFSETQ. The whole variable domain, remainder taken from reference TRBV5-1 and TRBJ2-1, is KAGVTQTPRYLIKTRGQQVTLSCSPISGHRSVSWYQQTPGQGLQFLFEYFSETQRNKGNFPGRFSGRQFSNSRSEMNVSTLELGDSALYLCASSLVGSGGLVSSSEQFFGPGTRLTVL.

The CDR3 DNA reads as TGTGCCAGCAGCCAAGCATCGACTAGCGGGGGCTATACGCAGTATTTT. This sequence encodes CASSQASTSGGYTQYF. J is TRBJ2-3 and V is TRBV7-2, with TRBD2 identical over 12 bases. CDR3 length equals 16 residues. Germline CDR1 reads SGHTA; CDR2 reads FQGNSA. Germline trimming cut 5 bases from V and 7 bases from J; bases unmatched to any gene: 10.

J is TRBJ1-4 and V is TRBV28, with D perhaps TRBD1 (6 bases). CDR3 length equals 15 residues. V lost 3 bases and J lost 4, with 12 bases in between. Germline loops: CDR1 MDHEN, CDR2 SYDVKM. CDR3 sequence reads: CASSFHDRFNEKLFF. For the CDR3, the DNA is TGTGCCAGCAGTTTTCATGACAGGTTTAATGAAAAACTGTTTTTT.

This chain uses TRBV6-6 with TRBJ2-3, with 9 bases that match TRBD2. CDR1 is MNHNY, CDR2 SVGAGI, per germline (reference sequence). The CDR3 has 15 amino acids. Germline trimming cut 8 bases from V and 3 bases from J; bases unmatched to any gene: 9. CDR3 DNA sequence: TGTGCCAGCCCCCCCGGCGGGGGGGTAACAGATACGCAGTATTTT. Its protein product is CASPPGGGVTDTQYF.